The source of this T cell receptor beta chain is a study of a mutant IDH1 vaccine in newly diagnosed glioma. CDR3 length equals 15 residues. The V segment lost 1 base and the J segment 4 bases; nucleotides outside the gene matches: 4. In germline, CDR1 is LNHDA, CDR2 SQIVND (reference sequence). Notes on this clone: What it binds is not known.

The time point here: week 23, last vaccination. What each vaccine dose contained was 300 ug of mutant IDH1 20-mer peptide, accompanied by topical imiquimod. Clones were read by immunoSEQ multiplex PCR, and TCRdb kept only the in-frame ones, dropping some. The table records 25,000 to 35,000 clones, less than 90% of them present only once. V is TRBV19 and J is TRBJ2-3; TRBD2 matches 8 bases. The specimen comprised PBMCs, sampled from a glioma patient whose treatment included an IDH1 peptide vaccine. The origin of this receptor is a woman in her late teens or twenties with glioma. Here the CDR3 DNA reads TGTGCCAGTAGTATAGGTGTACTAGCGGCAGATACGCAGTATTTT. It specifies CASSIGVLAADTQYF.